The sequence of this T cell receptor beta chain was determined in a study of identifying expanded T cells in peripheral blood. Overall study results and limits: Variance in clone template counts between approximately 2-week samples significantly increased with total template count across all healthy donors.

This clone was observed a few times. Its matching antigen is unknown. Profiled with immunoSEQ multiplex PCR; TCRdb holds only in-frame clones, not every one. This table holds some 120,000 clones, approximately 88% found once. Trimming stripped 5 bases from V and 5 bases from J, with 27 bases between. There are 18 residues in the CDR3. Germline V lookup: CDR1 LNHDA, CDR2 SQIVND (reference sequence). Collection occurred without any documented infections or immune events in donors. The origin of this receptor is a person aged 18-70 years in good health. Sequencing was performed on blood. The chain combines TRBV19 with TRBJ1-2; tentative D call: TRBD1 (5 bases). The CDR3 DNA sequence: TGTGCCAGTAGTTACGTAGTGAATCGGGCAGGGCGACGGTATGGCTACACCTTC. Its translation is CASSYVVNRAGRRYGYTF.